Listed below are T cell receptor beta chains from one sample, sequenced in a study of OX40 agonist ivuxolimab in advanced cancers. TCRdb keeps only in-frame clones here, not all; method: immunoSEQ multiplex PCR. The sample lists about 64,000 clones, approximately 90% occurring once. The source material was CD4+ or CD8+ T cells sorted from blood, sampled in a trial of the OX40 agonist ivuxolimab. These receptors all stem from an adult with an advanced solid tumor such as melanoma, head and neck, liver or kidney cancer. Both conserved end residues are trimmed from each CDR3.

j_call | v_call | cdr3_aa
TRBJ2-3 | TRBV19 | ASGYKAGGADTQY
TRBJ2-7 | TRBV11-2 | ASSPRASAARYEQY
TRBJ2-5 | TRBV10-2 | VTRLQGQETQY
TRBJ1-1 | TRBV7-2 | ASSARRNTEAF
TRBJ1-1 | TRBV6-5 | ASSYRAGPTEAF
TRBJ1-1 | TRBV7-9 | ASSPSGRTEAF
TRBJ2-3 | TRBV14 | ASSQDLWAATDTQY
TRBJ2-7 | TRBV9 | ASSVAPHLAGVLCYEQY
TRBJ2-7 | TRBV18 | ASSPSGWGNDYEQY
TRBJ2-3 | TRBV2 | ASFQGPTDTQY
TRBJ2-2 | TRBV2 | ASNVGLAGVTGELF
TRBJ2-1 | TRBV10-3 | AISDGGSTI
TRBJ2-4 | TRBV30 | ALSVGAKNIQY
TRBJ2-1 | TRBV20-1 | SARDANEQF
TRBJ1-3 | TRBV15 | ATSRRGSGNTIY
TRBJ2-1 | TRBV6-5 | ASSYSGGNPSEQF
TRBJ1-1 | TRBV7-9 | ASSSGQATMNTEAF
TRBJ1-1 | TRBV4-1 | ASSHYTGQGWTEAF
TRBJ1-5 | TRBV27 | ASSLLGQGSGQPQH
TRBJ2-3 | TRBV23-1 | ASKRAVTSGNPHTHTDTQY
TRBJ1-1 | TRBV7-8 | ASSLGFSETEAF
TRBJ1-5 | TRBV11-2 | ASSQGPRNQPQH
TRBJ1-1 | TRBV7-9 | ASSLGRRTLAEAF
TRBJ1-2 | TRBV15 | ATSREAGKGV
TRBJ2-1 | TRBV7-2 | ASSPLDLTSGEQF
TRBJ2-2 | TRBV27 | ASSSMGQTTGELF
TRBJ2-6 | TRBV18 | ASSPGGSGANVLT
TRBJ2-7 | TRBV27 | ASSSLGAGDTPYEQY
TRBJ1-5 | TRBV4-3 | ASSQEGGGSNQPQH
TRBJ1-4 | TRBV6-6 | ASSIFQGATNEKLF
TRBJ2-7 | TRBV5-6 | ASSLKSTTQGSYEQY
TRBJ1-4 | TRBV5-1 | ASSLGTGEEKLF
TRBJ2-1 | TRBV9 | ASSARGSSYNEQF
TRBJ2-1 | TRBV19 | ASSTHASAGGAEQF
TRBJ1-3 | TRBV18 | ASSPDRFGSGNTIY
TRBJ2-1 | TRBV19 | ASSSGGPPPKF
TRBJ2-7 | TRBV4-2 | ASSQGGATTYEQY
TRBJ2-6 | TRBV5-1 | ASSFQDSLSGANVLT
TRBJ2-7 | TRBV7-2 | ASSLQASGTYEQY
TRBJ1-1 | TRBV2 | ASTMTDTEAF
TRBJ2-5 | TRBV5-1 | ASSLALAGGPRETQY
TRBJ2-7 | TRBV11-2 | ASSLAQAEQY
TRBJ2-1 | TRBV5-6 | ASSLEYNEQF
TRBJ1-2 | TRBV6-6 | ASSYDSEGRLYT
TRBJ1-2 | TRBV18 | ASSASSGYT
TRBJ1-5 | TRBV21-1 | ASSKREAEDQPQH
TRBJ2-1 | TRBV6-6 | ASTISGRIYNEQF
TRBJ2-7 | TRBV4-1 | ASSQGPVAGPSYEQY
TRBJ2-1 | TRBV2 | ASKGTSGSRGEQF
TRBJ2-1 | TRBV10-3 | AISGQGEGYNEQF
TRBJ2-1 | TRBV27 | ASSFTGGFYDEQF
TRBJ2-7 | TRBV5-1 | ASSRDGFYEQY
TRBJ1-4 | TRBV25-1 | ASSENSINEKLF
TRBJ1-5 | TRBV7-2 | ASSLQQGDQPQH
TRBJ1-1 | TRBV29-1 | SARRGPAGEAF
TRBJ1-1 | TRBV6-5 | ASSWGTGNTEAF